This T cell receptor beta chain was found in a study of blood T cell repertoires in COVID-19. Overall study context: Whether acute or convalescent, the COVID-19 samples came from the United States, Italy and Spain. Sources were T cells, B-cell-depleted T cells, or PBMCs; the material itself was cDNA or gDNA.

The CDR3 has 15 amino acids. CDR1 and CDR2 (germline): MNHEY, SMNVEV (reference sequence). The V end lost 4 bases, the J end lost 4 bases, and 14 bases lay between the germline ends. Study processing details: Amplification from reference gene primers served as the basis for estimated nucleated cell counts. Produced via immunoSEQ multiplex PCR; TCRdb's table is partial and in-frame only. The V and J calls and the clone size are those of that table, but D and trimming were determined from the DNA. The repertoire consists of a few hundred thousand clones, with less than 85% occurring once and the leading ten covering about 3.6%.

Sequencing was performed on peripheral blood. The chain links TRBV27 to TRBJ1-5; TRBD1 might be the D (5 bases). This receptor was obtained from a woman aged 18-30 years with acute or convalescent COVID-19. CDR3 nucleotides: TGTGCCAGCAGTTGGTCGTCAGGGATAAATCAGCCCCAGCATTTT. This codes for CASSWSSGINQPQHF.